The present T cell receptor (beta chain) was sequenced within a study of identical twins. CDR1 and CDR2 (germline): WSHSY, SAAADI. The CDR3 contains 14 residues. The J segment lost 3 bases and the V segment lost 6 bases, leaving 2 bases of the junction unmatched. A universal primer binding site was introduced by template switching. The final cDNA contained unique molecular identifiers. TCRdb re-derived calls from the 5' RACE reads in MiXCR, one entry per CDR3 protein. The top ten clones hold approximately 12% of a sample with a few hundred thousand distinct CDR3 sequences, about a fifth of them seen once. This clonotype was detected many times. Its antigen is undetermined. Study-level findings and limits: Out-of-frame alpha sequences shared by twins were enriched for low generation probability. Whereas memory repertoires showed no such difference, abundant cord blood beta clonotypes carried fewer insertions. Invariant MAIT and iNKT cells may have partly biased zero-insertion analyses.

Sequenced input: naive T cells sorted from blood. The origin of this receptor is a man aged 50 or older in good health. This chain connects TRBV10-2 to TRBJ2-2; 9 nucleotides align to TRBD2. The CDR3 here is CASRGGRDTGELFF. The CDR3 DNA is TGCGCCAGCAGGGGCGGGAGGGACACCGGGGAGCTGTTTTTT.